Listed below are T cell receptor beta chains from one sample, sequenced in a study of molecular identifiers for immune sequencing clone quantification. TCRdb passed the PCR reads through MiXCR, listing each CDR3 protein once. The sample has approximately 63,000 distinct CDR3 sequences, about 20% seen once. The sequenced sample consisted of naive CD8+ T cells from blood, with Jurkat cell RNA spiked in. These receptors were obtained from a human donor in good health. Some libraries in this study had Jurkat cell RNA spiked in. Both conserved end residues are part of each CDR3. A D gene is named only where the DNA matches it firmly. Some rows have no size entry. The others give once, few or many, or a class for an expanded clone.

clone size: many; J gene: TRBJ2-7; V gene: TRBV12-3/TRBV12-4; D gene: NA; CDR3 protein: CASTLGTPTGGKQYF; CDR3 DNA: TGTGCCAGCACCCTAGGGACCCCGACAGGAGGAAAGCAGTACTTC
clone size: many; J gene: TRBJ2-3; V gene: TRBV28; D gene: NA; CDR3 protein: CVSQGPISTDTQYF; CDR3 DNA: TGTGTCTCACAGGGCCCAATTAGCACAGATACGCAGTATTTT
clone size: few; J gene: TRBJ2-7; V gene: TRBV21-1; D gene: NA; CDR3 protein: CASSTKKRSYEQYF; CDR3 DNA: TGTGCCAGCAGCACTAAAAAACGCTCCTACGAGCAGTACTTC
clone size: NA; J gene: TRBJ2-7; V gene: TRBV28; D gene: TRBD2; CDR3 protein: CASSLGLAGREQYF; CDR3 DNA: TGTGCCAGCAGTTTAGGTCTAGCGGGACGCGAGCAGTACTTC
clone size: many; J gene: TRBJ2-3; V gene: TRBV3-1; D gene: TRBD2; CDR3 protein: CASSLQLAGEVEGPTDTQYF; CDR3 DNA: TGTGCCAGCAGCCTGCAACTAGCGGGAGAGGTGGAGGGCCCCACAGATACGCAGTATTTT
clone size: many; J gene: TRBJ2-3; V gene: TRBV27; D gene: TRBD2; CDR3 protein: CASSLIAGAVTDTQYF; CDR3 DNA: TGTGCCAGCAGTTTAATAGCGGGAGCTGTTACAGATACGCAGTATTTT
clone size: many; J gene: TRBJ1-1; V gene: TRBV14; D gene: NA; CDR3 protein: CASRPTGVSLNTEAFF; CDR3 DNA: TGTGCCAGCAGGCCCACGGGGGTTTCCCTGAACACTGAAGCTTTCTTT
clone size: many; J gene: TRBJ2-3; V gene: TRBV7-3; D gene: TRBD2; CDR3 protein: CASSSTSGTSTDTQYF; CDR3 DNA: TGTGCCAGCAGCTCTACTAGCGGCACTAGCACAGATACGCAGTATTTT
clone size: few; J gene: TRBJ2-7; V gene: TRBV7-9; D gene: NA; CDR3 protein: CASSPTLAENYEQYF; CDR3 DNA: TGTGCCAGCAGCCCCACCCTGGCGGAAAACTACGAGCAGTACTTC
clone size: NA; J gene: TRBJ2-1; V gene: TRBV2; D gene: NA; CDR3 protein: CASMFGDEQFF; CDR3 DNA: TGTGCCAGCATGTTTGGGGATGAGCAGTTCTTC
clone size: few; J gene: TRBJ2-1; V gene: TRBV18; D gene: NA; CDR3 protein: CAVQQGASYNEQFF; CDR3 DNA: TGTGCCGTACAACAGGGCGCCTCCTACAATGAGCAGTTCTTC
clone size: few; J gene: TRBJ1-1; V gene: TRBV7-6; D gene: NA; CDR3 protein: CASSLDGTEAFF; CDR3 DNA: TGTGCCAGCAGCTTGGACGGGACTGAAGCTTTCTTT
clone size: many; J gene: TRBJ2-7; V gene: TRBV5-6; D gene: TRBD1; CDR3 protein: CASSRRDRGVYEQYF; CDR3 DNA: TGTGCCAGCAGCCGCCGGGACAGGGGCGTCTACGAGCAGTACTTC
clone size: many; J gene: TRBJ1-6; V gene: TRBV29-1; D gene: NA; CDR3 protein: CSVESETYNSPLHF; CDR3 DNA: TGCAGCGTTGAAAGTGAAACTTATAATTCACCCCTCCACTTT
clone size: NA; J gene: TRBJ2-3; V gene: TRBV7-9; D gene: NA; CDR3 protein: CASSREGGLSTDTQYF; CDR3 DNA: TGTGCCAGCAGCAGGGAGGGGGGACTAAGCACAGATACGCAGTATTTT
clone size: many; J gene: TRBJ2-3; V gene: TRBV13; D gene: NA; CDR3 protein: CASSLGSGDTQYF; CDR3 DNA: TGTGCCAGCAGCCTGGGTTCCGGGGATACGCAGTATTTT
clone size: NA; J gene: TRBJ2-5; V gene: TRBV6-1; D gene: NA; CDR3 protein: CASSEPGIGETQYF; CDR3 DNA: TGTGCCAGCAGTGAACCGGGGATCGGGGAGACCCAGTACTTC